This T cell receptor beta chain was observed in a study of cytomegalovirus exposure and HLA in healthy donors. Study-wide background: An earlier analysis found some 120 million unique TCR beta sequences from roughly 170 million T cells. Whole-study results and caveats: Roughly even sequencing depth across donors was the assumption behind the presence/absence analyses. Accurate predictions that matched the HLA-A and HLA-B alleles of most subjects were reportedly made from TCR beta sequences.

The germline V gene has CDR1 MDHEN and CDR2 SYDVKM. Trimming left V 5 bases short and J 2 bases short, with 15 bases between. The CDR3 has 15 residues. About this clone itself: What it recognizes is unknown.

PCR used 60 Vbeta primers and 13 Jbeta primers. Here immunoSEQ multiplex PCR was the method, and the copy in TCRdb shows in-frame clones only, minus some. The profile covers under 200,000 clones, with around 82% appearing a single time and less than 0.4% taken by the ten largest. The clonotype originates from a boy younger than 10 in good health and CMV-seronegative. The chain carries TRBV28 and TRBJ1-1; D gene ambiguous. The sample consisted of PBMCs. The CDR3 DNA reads TGTGCCAGCAGTCTGACCGGGAACTCTAACACTGAAGCTTTCTTT. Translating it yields CASSLTGNSNTEAFF.